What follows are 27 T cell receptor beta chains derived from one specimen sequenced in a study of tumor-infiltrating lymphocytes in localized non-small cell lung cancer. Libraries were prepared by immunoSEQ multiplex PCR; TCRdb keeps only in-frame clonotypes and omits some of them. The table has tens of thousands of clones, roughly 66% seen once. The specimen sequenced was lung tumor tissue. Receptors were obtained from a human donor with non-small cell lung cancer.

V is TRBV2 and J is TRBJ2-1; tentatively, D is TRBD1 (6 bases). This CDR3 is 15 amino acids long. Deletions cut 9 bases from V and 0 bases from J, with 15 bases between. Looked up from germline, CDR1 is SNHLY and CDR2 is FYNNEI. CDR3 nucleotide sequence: TGTGCCAGAACTAGGGGGTCTAGCTCCTACAATGAGCAGTTCTTC. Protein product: CARTRGSSSYNEQFF.

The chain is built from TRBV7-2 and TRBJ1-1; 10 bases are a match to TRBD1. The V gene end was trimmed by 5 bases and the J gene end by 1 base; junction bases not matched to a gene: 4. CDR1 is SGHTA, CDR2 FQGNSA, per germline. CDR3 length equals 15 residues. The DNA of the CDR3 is TGTGCCAGCAGCCCGAGGACAGGGGGGAACACTGAAGCTTTCTTT. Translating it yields CASSPRTGGNTEAFF.

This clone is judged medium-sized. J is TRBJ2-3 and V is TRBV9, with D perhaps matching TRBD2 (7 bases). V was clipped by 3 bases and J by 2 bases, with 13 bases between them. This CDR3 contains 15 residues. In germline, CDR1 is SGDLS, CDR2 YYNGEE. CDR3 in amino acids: CASSGGGIVTDTQYF. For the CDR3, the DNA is TGTGCCAGCAGCGGCGGGGGCATCGTCACAGATACGCAGTATTTT.

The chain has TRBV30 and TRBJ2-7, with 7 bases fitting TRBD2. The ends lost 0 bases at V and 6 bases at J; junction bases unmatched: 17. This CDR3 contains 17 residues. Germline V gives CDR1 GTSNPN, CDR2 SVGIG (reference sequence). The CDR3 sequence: CAWSVRSGGSAYSEQYF. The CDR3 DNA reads TGTGCCTGGAGTGTACGCTCGGGGGGAAGCGCATATAGCGAGCAGTACTTC.

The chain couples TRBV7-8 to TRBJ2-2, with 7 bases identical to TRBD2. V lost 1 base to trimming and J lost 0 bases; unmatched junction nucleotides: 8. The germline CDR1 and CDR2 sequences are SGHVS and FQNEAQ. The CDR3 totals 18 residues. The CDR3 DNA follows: TGTGCCAGCAGCTTAGACACTGGTGGGGGGGCGAACACCGGGGAGCTGTTTTTT. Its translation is CASSLDTGGGANTGELFF.

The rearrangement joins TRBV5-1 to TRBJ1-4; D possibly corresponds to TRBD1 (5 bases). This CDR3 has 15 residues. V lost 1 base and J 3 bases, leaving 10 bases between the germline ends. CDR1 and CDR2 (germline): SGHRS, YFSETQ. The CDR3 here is CASSLRDVANEKLFF. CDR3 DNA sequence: TGCGCCAGCAGCTTGAGGGACGTGGCTAATGAAAAACTGTTTTTT.

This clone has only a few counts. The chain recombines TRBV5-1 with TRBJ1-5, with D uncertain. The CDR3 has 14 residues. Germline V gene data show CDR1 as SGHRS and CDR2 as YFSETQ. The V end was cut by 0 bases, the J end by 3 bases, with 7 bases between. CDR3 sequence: CASSLAGANQPQHF. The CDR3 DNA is TGCGCCAGCAGCTTGGCAGGTGCCAATCAGCCCCAGCATTTT.

This CDR3 reads CASSLAGLAGANTDTQYF. CDR3 DNA: TGTGCCAGCAGCTTAGCGGGGCTAGCGGGGGCGAACACAGATACGCAGTATTTT. The chain recombines TRBV13 with TRBJ2-3; 10 bases match TRBD2. CDR3 length: 18 residues. Per the germline V gene, CDR1 is PRHDT and CDR2 is FYEKMQ (reference sequence). The V gene end was trimmed by 1 base and the J gene end by 2 bases; junction bases not matched to a gene: 9.

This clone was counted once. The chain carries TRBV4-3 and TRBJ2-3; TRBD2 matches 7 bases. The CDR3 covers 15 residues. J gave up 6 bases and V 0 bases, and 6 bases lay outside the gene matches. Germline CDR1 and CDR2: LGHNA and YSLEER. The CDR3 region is CASSQDMTSPDTQYF. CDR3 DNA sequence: TGCGCCAGCAGCCAAGATATGACTAGCCCGGATACGCAGTATTTT.

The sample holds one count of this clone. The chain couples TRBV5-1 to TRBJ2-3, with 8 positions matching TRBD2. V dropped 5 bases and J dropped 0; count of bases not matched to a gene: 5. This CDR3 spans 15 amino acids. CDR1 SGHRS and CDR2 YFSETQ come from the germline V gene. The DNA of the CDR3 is TGCGCCAGCAGGAAAGCGGGGGAAAGCACAGATACGCAGTATTTT. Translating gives CASRKAGESTDTQYF.

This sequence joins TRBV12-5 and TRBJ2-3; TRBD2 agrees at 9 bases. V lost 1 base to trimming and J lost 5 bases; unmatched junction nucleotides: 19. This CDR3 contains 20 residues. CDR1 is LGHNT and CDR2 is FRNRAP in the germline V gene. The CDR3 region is CASGLGPKGLAGSGGDTQYF. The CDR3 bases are TGTGCTAGTGGTTTGGGGCCTAAAGGGCTAGCGGGGTCGGGAGGAGATACGCAGTATTTT.

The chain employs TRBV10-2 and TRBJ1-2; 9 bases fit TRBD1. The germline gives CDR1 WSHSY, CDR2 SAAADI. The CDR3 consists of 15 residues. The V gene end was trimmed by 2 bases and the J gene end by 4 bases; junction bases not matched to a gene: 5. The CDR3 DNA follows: TGCGCCAGCAGTGAGGGACAGGGGTTTCGCTATGGCTACACCTTC. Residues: CASSEGQGFRYGYTF.

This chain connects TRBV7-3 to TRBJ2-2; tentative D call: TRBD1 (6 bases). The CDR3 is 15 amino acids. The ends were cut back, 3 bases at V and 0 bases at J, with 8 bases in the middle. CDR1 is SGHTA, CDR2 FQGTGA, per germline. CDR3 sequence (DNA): TGTGCCAGCAGCTTTGGACAGACGAACACCGGGGAGCTGTTTTTT. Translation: CASSFGQTNTGELFF.

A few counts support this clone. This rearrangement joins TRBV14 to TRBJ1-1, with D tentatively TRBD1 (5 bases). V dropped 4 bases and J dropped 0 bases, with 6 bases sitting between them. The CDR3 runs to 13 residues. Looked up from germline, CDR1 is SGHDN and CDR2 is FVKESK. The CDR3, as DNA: TGTGCCAGCAGCCGGGGCTTGAACACTGAAGCTTTCTTT. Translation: CASSRGLNTEAFF.

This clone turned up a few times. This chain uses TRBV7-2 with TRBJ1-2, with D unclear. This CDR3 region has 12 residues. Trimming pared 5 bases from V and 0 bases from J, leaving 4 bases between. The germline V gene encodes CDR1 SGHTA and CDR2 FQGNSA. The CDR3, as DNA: TGTGCCAGCAGCGTTTCTAACTATGGCTACACCTTC. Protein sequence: CASSVSNYGYTF.

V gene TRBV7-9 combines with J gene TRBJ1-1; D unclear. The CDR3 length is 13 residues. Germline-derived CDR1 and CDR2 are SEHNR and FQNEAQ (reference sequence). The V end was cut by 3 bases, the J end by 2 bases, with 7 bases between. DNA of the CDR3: TGTGCCAGCAGCTTTCGTCCAAACACTGAAGCTTTCTTT. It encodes CASSFRPNTEAFF. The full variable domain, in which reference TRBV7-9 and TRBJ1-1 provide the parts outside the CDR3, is DTGVSQNPRHKITKRGQNVTFRCDPISEHNRLYWYRQTLGQGPEFLTYFQNEAQLEKSRLLSDRFSAERPKGSFSTLEIQRTEQGDSAMYLCASSFRPNTEAFFGQGTRLTVV.

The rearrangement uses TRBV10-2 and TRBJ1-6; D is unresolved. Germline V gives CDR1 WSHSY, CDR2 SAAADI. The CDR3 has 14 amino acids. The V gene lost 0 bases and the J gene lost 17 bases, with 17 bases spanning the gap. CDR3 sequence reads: CASSESPPGRAFHF. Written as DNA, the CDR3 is TGCGCCAGCAGTGAGTCCCCCCCGGGCCGAGCGTTCCACTTT.

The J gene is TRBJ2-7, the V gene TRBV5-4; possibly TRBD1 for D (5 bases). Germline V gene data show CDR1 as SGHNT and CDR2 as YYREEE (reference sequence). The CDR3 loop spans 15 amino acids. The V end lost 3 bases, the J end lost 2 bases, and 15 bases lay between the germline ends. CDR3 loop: CASSSDRHSPYEQYF. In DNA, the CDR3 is TGTGCCAGCAGCTCCGACAGACATAGCCCCTACGAGCAGTACTTC.

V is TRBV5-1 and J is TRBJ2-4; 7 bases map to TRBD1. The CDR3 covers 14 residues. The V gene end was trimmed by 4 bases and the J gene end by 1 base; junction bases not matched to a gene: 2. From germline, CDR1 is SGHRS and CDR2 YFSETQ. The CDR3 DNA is TGCGCCAGCAGCGTGGACAGGGCCAAAAACATTCAGTACTTC. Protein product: CASSVDRAKNIQYF. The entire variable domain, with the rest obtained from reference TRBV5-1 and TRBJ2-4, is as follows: KAGVTQTPRYLIKTRGQQVTLSCSPISGHRSVSWYQQTPGQGLQFLFEYFSETQRNKGNFPGRFSGRQFSNSRSEMNVSTLELGDSALYLCASSVDRAKNIQYFGAGTRLSVL.

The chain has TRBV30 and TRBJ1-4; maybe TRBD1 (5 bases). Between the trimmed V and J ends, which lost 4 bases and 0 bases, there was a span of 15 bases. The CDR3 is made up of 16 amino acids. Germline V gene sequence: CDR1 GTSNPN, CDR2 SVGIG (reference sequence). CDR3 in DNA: TGTGCCTGGAATTGGGGCCCGGCCCCAACTAATGAAAAACTGTTTTTT. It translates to CAWNWGPAPTNEKLFF. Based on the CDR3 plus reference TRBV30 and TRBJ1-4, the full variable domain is SQTIHQWPATLVQPVGSPLSLECTVEGTSNPNLYWYRQAAGRGLQLLFYSVGIGQISSEVPQNLSASRPQDRQFILSSKKLLLSDSGFYLCAWNWGPAPTNEKLFFGSGTQLSVL.

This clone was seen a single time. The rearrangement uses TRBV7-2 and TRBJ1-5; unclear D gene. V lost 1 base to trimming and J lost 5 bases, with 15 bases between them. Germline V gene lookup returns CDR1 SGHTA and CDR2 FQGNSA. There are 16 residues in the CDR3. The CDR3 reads CASSLGVTAWDQPQHF. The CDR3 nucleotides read TGTGCCAGCAGCTTAGGGGTCACTGCCTGGGATCAGCCCCAGCATTTT.

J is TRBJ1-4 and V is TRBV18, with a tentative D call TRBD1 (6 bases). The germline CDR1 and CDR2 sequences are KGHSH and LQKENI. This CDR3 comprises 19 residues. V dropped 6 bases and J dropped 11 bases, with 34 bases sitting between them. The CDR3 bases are TGTGCCAGCTCCTCTTCAACATTAGGACAGAAGAAGGAGGGAGGGAAACTGTTTTTT. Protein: CASSSSTLGQKKEGGKLFF.

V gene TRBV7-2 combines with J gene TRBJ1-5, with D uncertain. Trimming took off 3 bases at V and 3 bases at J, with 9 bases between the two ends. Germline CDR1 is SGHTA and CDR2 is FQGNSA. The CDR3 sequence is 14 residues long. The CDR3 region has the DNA TGTGCCAGCAGCTTTTTGGCAGACAATCAGCCCCAGCATTTT. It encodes CASSFLADNQPQHF.

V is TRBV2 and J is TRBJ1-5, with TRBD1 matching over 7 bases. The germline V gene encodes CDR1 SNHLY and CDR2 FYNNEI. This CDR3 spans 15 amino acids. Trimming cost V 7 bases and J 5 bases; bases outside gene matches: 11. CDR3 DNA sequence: TGTGCCAGCACCCTGTCGGGACAGAACCATCAGCCCCAGCATTTT. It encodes CASTLSGQNHQPQHF.

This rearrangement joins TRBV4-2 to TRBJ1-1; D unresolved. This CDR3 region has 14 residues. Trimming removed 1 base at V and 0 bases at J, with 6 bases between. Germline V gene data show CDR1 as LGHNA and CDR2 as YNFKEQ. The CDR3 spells CASSQVSLNTEAFF. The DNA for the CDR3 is TGTGCCAGCAGCCAAGTCAGCTTGAACACTGAAGCTTTCTTT.

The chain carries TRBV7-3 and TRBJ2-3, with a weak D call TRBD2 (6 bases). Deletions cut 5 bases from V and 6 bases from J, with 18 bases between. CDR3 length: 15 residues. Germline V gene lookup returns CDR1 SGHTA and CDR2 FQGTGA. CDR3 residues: CASSQGLGTSDTQYF. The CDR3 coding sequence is TGTGCCAGCAGCCAGGGACTGGGGACGTCTGATACGCAGTATTTT.

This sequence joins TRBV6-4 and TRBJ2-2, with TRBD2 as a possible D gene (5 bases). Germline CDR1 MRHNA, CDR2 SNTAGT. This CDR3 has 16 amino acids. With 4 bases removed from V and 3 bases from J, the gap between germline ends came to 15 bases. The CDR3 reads CASSALASRDTGELFF. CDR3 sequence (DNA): TGTGCCAGCAGTGCCTTAGCGTCCCGGGACACCGGGGAGCTGTTTTTT.